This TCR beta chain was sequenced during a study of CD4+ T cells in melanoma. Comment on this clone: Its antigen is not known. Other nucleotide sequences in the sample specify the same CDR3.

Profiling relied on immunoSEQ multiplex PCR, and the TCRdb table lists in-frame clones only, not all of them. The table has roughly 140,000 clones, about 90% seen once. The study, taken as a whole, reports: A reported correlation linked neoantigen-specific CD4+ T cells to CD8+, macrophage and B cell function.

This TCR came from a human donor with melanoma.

The DNA of the CDR3 is TGCAGCGTCAGTAGGACAGGGGACACCGGGGAGCTGTTTTTT. The encoded protein is CSVSRTGDTGELFF. The V and J genes are TRBV29-1 and TRBJ2-2, with 9 bases aligning to TRBD1. After removal of 6 bases from V and 3 bases from J, the junction contained 5 bases not matched to a gene. Germline V CDR1 and CDR2: SQVTM, ANQGSEA. The CDR3 has 14 residues.